These 27 T cell receptor beta chains originate from one sample sequenced in a study of blood T cells in healthy people across ages. The second PCR ran about 6 to 12 cycles with a sample-barcoded 5' primer and J-beta primers. TCRdb processed the 5' RACE reads anew with MiXCR; each CDR3 protein has one entry. The table includes 700,000 to 850,000 distinct CDR3 sequences, 36% detected once. Sequencing was done on a sample of blood. Source of these receptors: a man between 18 and 29 years old in good health.

As regards this clonotype: A read error may be the cause here, since a much bigger clone is one base away. The chain employs TRBV10-3 and TRBJ2-5; D is undetermined. The last part of the DNA fits TRBJ2-1 better; the J call may be wrong. The CDR3 is 13 amino acids. The germline gives CDR1 ENHRY, CDR2 SYGVKD. The CDR3 is CAITKGFLETQFF. CDR3 sequence (DNA): TGTGCCATCACCAAAGGGTTTTTGGAGACCCAGTTCTTC.

Only a few counts were recorded for this clonotype. The chain carries TRBV28 and TRBJ1-4; 7 bases align to TRBD1. CDR3 length: 14 residues. The germline V gene encodes CDR1 MDHEN and CDR2 SYDVKM. V was pared by 3 bases and J by 7 bases, with 5 bases of the junction left unmatched. CDR3: CASSFSGGTEKLFF. CDR3 coding DNA: TGTGCCAGCAGTTTCTCAGGGGGTACTGAAAAACTGTTTTTT.

This clonotype was observed many times. The V and J genes are TRBV12-3 or TRBV12-4 and TRBJ1-4; D uncertain. Trimming stripped 6 bases from V and 12 bases from J, with 11 bases between. The CDR3 covers 11 residues. CDR3 sequence reads: CASRSNGELFF. DNA of the CDR3: TGTGCCAGCAGGAGCAATGGAGAACTGTTTTTT.

This clonotype was detected only a few times. CDR3 coding DNA: TGTGCCAGCAGTGTGGAAATCAATGAAAAACTGTTTTTT. Translation gives CASSVEINEKLFF. V gene TRBV12-3 or TRBV12-4 combines with J gene TRBJ1-4; D not certain. V gave up 5 bases and J gave up 5 bases, with 9 bases separating them. This CDR3 contains 13 residues.

This clonotype was picked up a small number of times. Compared with germline, one end of the junction differs, possibly owing to a read error. The chain combines TRBV12-3 or TRBV12-4 with TRBJ2-7; the match to TRBD2 covers 7 bases. The CDR3 is 13 residues long. DNA for the CDR3: TGTGCCAGCAGTCTTCAGGGACGGGGGGAGCAGTGCTTC. It codes for CASSLQGRGEQCF.

The chain employs TRBV28 and TRBJ2-5, with a weak D call TRBD1 (7 bases). The DNA end is more similar to TRBJ2-7, so the J call may be wrong. CDR1 is MDHEN, CDR2 SYDVKM, per germline. This CDR3 contains 15 residues. The CDR3 bases are TGTGCCAGCAGTTTAGGAGGGGGCCCCCTCCACGAGCAGTACTTC. Protein sequence: CASSLGGGPLHEQYF.

The chain has TRBV6-2 or TRBV6-3 and TRBJ1-1; D might be TRBD1 (6 bases). Per the germline V gene, CDR1 is MNHEY and CDR2 is SVGEGT. The germline V and J ends were trimmed by 0 bases and 3 bases, with 8 bases remaining between them. The CDR3 is 14 amino acids. The CDR3 region is CASSYSGAHTEAFF. The CDR3 DNA reads as TGTGCCAGCAGTTACTCGGGGGCGCACACTGAAGCTTTCTTT.

This clonotype was found many times. V gene TRBV5-1 combines with J gene TRBJ2-1; the D call may be TRBD1 or TRBD2 (5 bases each). Germline loops: CDR1 SGHRS, CDR2 YFSETQ. V lost 7 bases to trimming and J lost 1 base, with 12 bases between them. This CDR3 is 14 amino acids long. CDR3 nucleotides: TGCGCCAGCGGACGGGACGGATCCTACAATGAGCAGTTCTTC. Protein product: CASGRDGSYNEQFF.

This clonotype occurred a few times. The gene calls are TRBV4-3 and TRBJ1-1; D is possibly TRBD1 (5 bases). V was shortened by 4 bases and J by 5 bases, with 26 bases between the two germline ends. The CDR3 extends over 18 amino acids. Germline values: CDR1 LGHNA, CDR2 YSLEER. The CDR3 reads CASSPWYLGGGTGTEAFF. DNA of the CDR3: TGCGCCAGCAGCCCGTGGTACCTCGGTGGGGGGACGGGAACTGAAGCTTTCTTT.

CDR3: CASTLLAGAGNEQYF. Written as DNA, the CDR3 is TGTGCCAGCACACTCCTAGCGGGGGCTGGCAATGAGCAGTACTTC. V is TRBV7-2 and J is TRBJ2-5, with 10 bases matching TRBD2. CDR1 SGHTA and CDR2 FQGNSA come from the germline V gene. V shed 7 bases, J shed 11 bases, and the junction held 16 bases outside the gene matches. There are 15 residues in the CDR3. The variable domain in full, with the rest retrieved from reference TRBV7-2 and TRBJ2-5, is GAGVSQSPSNKVTEKGKDVELRCDPISGHTALYWYRQSLGQGLEFLIYFQGNSAPDKSGLPSDRFSAERTGGSVSTLTIQRTQQEDSAVYLCASTLLAGAGNEQYFGPGTRLLVL.

This clonotype was observed many times. The chain couples TRBV13 to TRBJ2-1, with TRBD2 matching 10 bases. The germline V gene encodes CDR1 PRHDT and CDR2 FYEKMQ (reference sequence). The J segment lost 4 bases and the V segment lost 5 bases, leaving 8 bases of the junction unmatched. The length of the CDR3 is 16 residues. The DNA of the CDR3 is TGTGCCAGCAGCCCCGCTGGGACTAGCGAGTACAATGAGCAGTTCTTC. Encoded protein: CASSPAGTSEYNEQFF.

This chain links TRBV12-3 or TRBV12-4 with TRBJ2-5, with no clear D. The V gene lost 6 bases and the J gene lost 12 bases, with 17 bases spanning the gap. The CDR3 extends over 12 amino acids. The CDR3 here is CASSPDTYEEYF. The CDR3, as DNA: TGTGCCAGCAGCCCAGACACCTACGAGGAGTACTTC.

The chain is built from TRBV20-1 and TRBJ1-2; no definite D call. CDR1 is DFQATT, CDR2 SNEGSKA, per germline (reference sequence). V lost 0 bases and J 4 bases, leaving 12 bases between the germline ends. The CDR3 has 14 residues. The CDR3 is CSARDFAGSYGYTF. As DNA, the CDR3 is TGCAGTGCTAGAGATTTTGCGGGGAGCTATGGCTACACCTTC.

This clonotype has a handful of counts. The CDR3 reads CASSIQGFAEQFF. The CDR3 DNA reads as TGTGCCAGCAGTATACAGGGTTTCGCTGAGCAGTTCTTC. The chain joins TRBV12-3 or TRBV12-4 to TRBJ2-1, with D maybe TRBD1 (6 bases). This CDR3 contains 13 residues. The V and J ends lost 5 bases and 9 bases respectively, with 14 bases between them.

V gene TRBV12-5 combines with J gene TRBJ1-5; D not certain. With 5 bases removed from V and 9 bases from J, the gap between germline ends came to 17 bases. This CDR3 contains 14 residues. Germline V gene sequence: CDR1 LGHNT, CDR2 FRNRAP. CDR3 loop: CASGMNTAARPQHF. Written as DNA, the CDR3 is TGTGCTAGTGGTATGAACACGGCGGCGCGGCCCCAGCATTTT.

The rearrangement links TRBV27 to TRBJ1-1; D possibly corresponds to TRBD1 (5 bases). The CDR3 is 16 amino acids. With 6 bases removed from V and 2 bases from J, the gap between germline ends came to 19 bases. The V gene's germline CDR1 is MNHEY and CDR2 SMNVEV (reference sequence). The CDR3 region is CASRLQPGTTNTEAFF. The CDR3 DNA sequence: TGTGCCAGCAGACTCCAACCCGGGACGACCAACACTGAAGCTTTCTTT.

This clonotype was picked up many times. The chain links TRBV4-1 to TRBJ2-5; tentatively, D is TRBD2 (7 bases). Germline CDR1 is MGHRA and CDR2 is YSYEKL. The CDR3 consists of 15 residues. V was pared by 4 bases and J by 2 bases, with 14 bases between. The chain's CDR3 is CASSPEAGQQETQYF. The DNA for the CDR3 is TGCGCCAGCAGCCCTGAAGCGGGACAACAAGAGACCCAGTACTTC.

There are a few counts of this clonotype. V gene TRBV20-1 combines with J gene TRBJ2-3; 7 positions match TRBD2. Germline V gene sequence: CDR1 DFQATT, CDR2 SNEGSKA (reference sequence). The trim removed 5 bases at V and 5 bases at J, leaving 7 bases unmatched. The CDR3 runs to 13 residues. CDR3 DNA: TGCAGTGCTCCCCGGACTAGTCTAGATACGCAGTATTTT. Protein sequence: CSAPRTSLDTQYF.

A few counts support this clonotype. This chain links TRBV2 with TRBJ2-1, with 9 nucleotides matching TRBD2. The germline gives CDR1 SNHLY, CDR2 FYNNEI. The CDR3 covers 15 residues. The V segment lost 9 bases and the J segment 7 bases; nucleotides outside the gene matches: 13. CDR3 region: CARTRKGGGANEQFF. DNA of the CDR3: TGTGCCAGGACCCGGAAGGGCGGGGGGGCGAATGAGCAGTTCTTC.

The gene calls are TRBV7-2 and TRBJ1-1; D not certain. Trimming shortened V by 0 bases and J by 4 bases, and 15 bases separated the two germline ends. The CDR3 loop spans 16 amino acids. Germline V gives CDR1 SGHTA, CDR2 FQGNSA. The CDR3 nucleotides are TGTGCCAGCAGCTTAGCGGCGGCGGATGCGGGCACTGAAGCTTTCTTT. It codes for CASSLAAADAGTEAFF.

The chain recombines TRBV7-8 with TRBJ2-7; D remains ambiguous. The ends were cut back, 5 bases at V and 4 bases at J, with 18 bases in the middle. Germline V gene sequence: CDR1 SGHVS, CDR2 FQNEAQ. This CDR3 is 15 amino acids long. Here the CDR3 reads CASSPPGPQIYEQYF. In DNA, the CDR3 is TGTGCCAGCAGCCCCCCGGGCCCCCAAATTTACGAGCAGTACTTC.

The sample holds a few counts of this clonotype. The chain combines TRBV9 with TRBJ2-5; 8 bases fit TRBD1. This CDR3 is built from 12 residues. V trimming: 3 bases; J trimming: 12 bases; junction bases outside the gene matches: 7. Germline V gene sequence: CDR1 SGDLS, CDR2 YYNGEE. The CDR3 bases are TGTGCCAGCAGCGCCGACAGGGGTCAAAAGTACTTC. Translated: CASSADRGQKYF.

This sequence joins TRBV20-1 and TRBJ2-4; 7 bases align to TRBD2. TRBJ2-5 matches the DNA end more closely, so the J call is doubtful. Germline V gives CDR1 DFQATT, CDR2 SNEGSKA (reference sequence). The CDR3 totals 16 residues. This CDR3 is CSAKIAARGFGETQYF. The CDR3 coding sequence is TGCAGTGCTAAGATAGCCGCGCGGGGGTTCGGAGAGACCCAGTACTTC.

This clonotype has ten or more counts. The V call is TRBV5-1, the J call TRBJ2-5; D may be TRBD2 (6 bases). Germline CDR1 is SGHRS and CDR2 is YFSETQ. The CDR3 totals 14 residues. Between the trimmed V and J ends, which lost 4 bases and 3 bases, there was a span of 13 bases. CDR3 sequence: CASSPGTLKETQYF. The CDR3 nucleotides read TGCGCCAGCAGCCCCGGGACTTTAAAAGAGACCCAGTACTTC.

This clonotype has a handful of counts. The chain links TRBV20-1 to TRBJ1-6; D may be TRBD1 (6 bases). From germline, CDR1 is DFQATT and CDR2 SNEGSKA (reference sequence). Trimming stripped 6 bases from V and 7 bases from J, with 19 bases between. CDR3 size: 15 residues. In DNA form, the CDR3 reads TGCAGTGCCCCGAGGGGGGGGGCCTTGAATTCACCCCTCCACTTT. Its translation: CSAPRGGALNSPLHF.

Of note for this clonotype: A much larger clone sits a single nucleotide away, making a read error possible. The chain uses TRBV7-9 and TRBJ2-1; possible D gene TRBD1, 6 bases. There are 16 residues in the CDR3. The germline V gene encodes CDR1 SEHNR and CDR2 FQNEAQ (reference sequence). The CDR3 is CASSVSGAPSYNGQFF. Here the CDR3 DNA reads TGTGCCAGCAGCGTATCAGGGGCCCCCTCCTACAATGGGCAGTTCTTC. The variable domain in full, with the rest retrieved from reference TRBV7-9 and TRBJ2-1, is DTGVSQNPRHKITKRGQNVTFRCDPISEHNRLYWYRQTLGQGPEFLTYFQNEAQLEKSRLLSDRFSAERPKGSFSTLEIQRTEQGDSAMYLCASSVSGAPSYNGQFFGPGTRLTVL.

This clonotype occurred many times. This chain uses TRBV7-2 with TRBJ2-5; 14 bases fit TRBD2. The CDR3 covers 16 residues. J was trimmed by 3 bases and V by 1 base; bases with no gene match: 1. Per the germline V gene, CDR1 is SGHTA and CDR2 is FQGNSA. The CDR3 is CASSLETSGGEETQYF. DNA for the CDR3: TGTGCCAGCAGCTTAGAGACTAGCGGGGGGGAAGAGACCCAGTACTTC. Combining the CDR3 with reference TRBV7-2 and TRBJ2-5 gives the whole variable domain GAGVSQSPSNKVTEKGKDVELRCDPISGHTALYWYRQSLGQGLEFLIYFQGNSAPDKSGLPSDRFSAERTGGSVSTLTIQRTQQEDSAVYLCASSLETSGGEETQYFGPGTRLLVL.